This T cell receptor (beta chain) was identified during a study of T cell repertoires in cytomegalovirus infection. Overall study: A matching HLA type, together with CMV infection, was signaled by public TCR beta signatures.

The study's findings and limits: HLA-C-restricted CMV-specific TCR beta clonotypes prevailed in the ex vivo response. There were carriers of CMV plus the relevant HLA, and cumulative public TCR beta family frequency identified them.

This clonotype was counted only a few times. As yet, its antigen is unknown. V lost 5 bases and J lost 1; bases outside the gene matches: 8. The CDR3 consists of 16 residues. Germline V CDR1 and CDR2: MNHNS, SASEGT. TCRdb processed the reads anew with MiXCR; each CDR3 protein has one entry. The repertoire has about 130,000 distinct CDR3 sequences, roughly a quarter of them found once; the top ten carry roughly 35%. This sequence originates from a human donor in good health (CMV status not recorded). Some clones in this sample may be carry-over from other donors' samples. Specimen: PBMCs, sequenced either directly or after in vitro stimulation (not recorded which). The gene calls are TRBV6-1 and TRBJ1-1; 9 positions match TRBD1. The DNA of the CDR3 is TGTGCCAGCAGTTCCCCGCAGACAGGGGGGAACACTGAAGCTTTCTTT. It is translated as CASSSPQTGGNTEAFF.